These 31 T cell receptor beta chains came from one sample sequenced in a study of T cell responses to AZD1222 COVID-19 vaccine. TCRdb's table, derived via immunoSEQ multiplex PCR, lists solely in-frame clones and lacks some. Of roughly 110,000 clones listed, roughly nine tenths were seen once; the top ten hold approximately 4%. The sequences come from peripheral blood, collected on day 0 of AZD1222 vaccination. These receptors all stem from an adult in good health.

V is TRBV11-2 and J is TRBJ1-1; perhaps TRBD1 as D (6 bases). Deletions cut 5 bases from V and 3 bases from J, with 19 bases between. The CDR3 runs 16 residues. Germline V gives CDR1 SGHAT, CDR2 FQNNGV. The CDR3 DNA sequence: TGTGCCAGCAGCCCCAAGGGGGTGGGTCGAGACACTGAAGCTTTCTTT. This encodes CASSPKGVGRDTEAFF.

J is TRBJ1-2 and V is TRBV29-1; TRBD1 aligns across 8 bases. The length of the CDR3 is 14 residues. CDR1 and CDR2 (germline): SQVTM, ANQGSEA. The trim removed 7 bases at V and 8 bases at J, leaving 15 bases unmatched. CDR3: CSGTLLQGVGGYTF. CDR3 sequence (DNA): TGCAGCGGCACCCTGTTACAGGGGGTTGGAGGCTACACCTTC.

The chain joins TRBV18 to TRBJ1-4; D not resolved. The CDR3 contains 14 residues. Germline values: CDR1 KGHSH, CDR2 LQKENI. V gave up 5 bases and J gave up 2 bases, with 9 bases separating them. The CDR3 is CASSSRRTNEKLFF. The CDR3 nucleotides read TGTGCCAGCTCATCTCGACGGACTAATGAAAAACTGTTTTTT.

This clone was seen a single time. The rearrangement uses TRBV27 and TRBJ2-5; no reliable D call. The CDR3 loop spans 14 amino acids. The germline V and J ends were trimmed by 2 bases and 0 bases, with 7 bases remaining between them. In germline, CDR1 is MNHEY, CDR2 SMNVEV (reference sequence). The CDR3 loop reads CASSLPGYQETQYF. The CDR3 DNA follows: TGTGCCAGCAGTTTACCCGGGTACCAAGAGACCCAGTACTTC.

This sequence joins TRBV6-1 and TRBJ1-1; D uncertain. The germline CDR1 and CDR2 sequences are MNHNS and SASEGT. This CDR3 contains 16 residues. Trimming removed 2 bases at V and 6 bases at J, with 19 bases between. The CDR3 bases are TGTGCCAGCAGTGAACAAGGGTTTAATACGATCCCTGAAGCTTTCTTT. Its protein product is CASSEQGFNTIPEAFF.

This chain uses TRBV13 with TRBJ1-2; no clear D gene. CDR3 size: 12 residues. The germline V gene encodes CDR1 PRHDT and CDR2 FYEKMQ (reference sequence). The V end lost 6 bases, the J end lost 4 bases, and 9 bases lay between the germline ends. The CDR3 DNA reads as TGTGCCAGCAGTTCTTTGGGCTATGGCTACACCTTC. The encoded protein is CASSSLGYGYTF.

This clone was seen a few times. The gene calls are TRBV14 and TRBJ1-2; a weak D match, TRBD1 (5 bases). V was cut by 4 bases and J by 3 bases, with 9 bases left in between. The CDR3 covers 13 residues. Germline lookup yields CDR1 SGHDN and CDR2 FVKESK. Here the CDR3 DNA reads TGTGCCAGCAGCCCCTTGGGGGACTATGGCTACACCTTC. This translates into CASSPLGDYGYTF.

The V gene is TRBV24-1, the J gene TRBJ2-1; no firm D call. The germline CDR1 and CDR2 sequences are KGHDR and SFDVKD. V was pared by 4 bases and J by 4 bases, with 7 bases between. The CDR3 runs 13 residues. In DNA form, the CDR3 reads TGTGCCACCAGTGACGGGTTTTACAATGAGCAGTTCTTC. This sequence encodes CATSDGFYNEQFF.

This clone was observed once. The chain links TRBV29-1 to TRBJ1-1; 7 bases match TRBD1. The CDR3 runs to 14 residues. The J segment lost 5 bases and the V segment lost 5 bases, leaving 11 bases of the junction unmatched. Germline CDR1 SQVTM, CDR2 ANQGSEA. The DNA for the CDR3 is TGCAGCGTTATGGACAGGCCCGAGGGGACTGAAGCTTTCTTT. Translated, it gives CSVMDRPEGTEAFF.

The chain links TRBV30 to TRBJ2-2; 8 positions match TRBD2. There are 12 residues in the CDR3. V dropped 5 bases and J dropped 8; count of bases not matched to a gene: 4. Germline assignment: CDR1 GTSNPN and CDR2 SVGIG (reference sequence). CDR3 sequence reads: CAWAGGGGELFF. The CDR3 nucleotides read TGTGCCTGGGCGGGGGGTGGGGGGGAGCTGTTTTTT. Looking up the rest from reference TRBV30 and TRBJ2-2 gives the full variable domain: SQTIHQWPATLVQPVGSPLSLECTVEGTSNPNLYWYRQAAGRGLQLLFYSVGIGQISSEVPQNLSASRPQDRQFILSSKKLLLSDSGFYLCAWAGGGGELFFGEGSRLTVL.

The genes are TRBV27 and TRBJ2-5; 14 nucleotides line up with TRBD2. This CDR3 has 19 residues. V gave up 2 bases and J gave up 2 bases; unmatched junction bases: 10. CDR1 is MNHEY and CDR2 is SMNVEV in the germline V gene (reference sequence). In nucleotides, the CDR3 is TGTGCCAGCAGTTTAATTTGGACTAGCGGGGGGCGGCCTCAAGAGACCCAGTACTTC. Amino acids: CASSLIWTSGGRPQETQYF.

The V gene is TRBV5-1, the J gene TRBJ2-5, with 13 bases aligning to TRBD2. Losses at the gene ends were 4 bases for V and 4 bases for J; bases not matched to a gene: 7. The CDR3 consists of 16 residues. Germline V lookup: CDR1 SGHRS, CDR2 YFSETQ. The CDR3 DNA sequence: TGCGCCAGCAGCCCGGGACTAGCGGGGCCAGGAGAGACCCAGTACTTC. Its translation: CASSPGLAGPGETQYF.

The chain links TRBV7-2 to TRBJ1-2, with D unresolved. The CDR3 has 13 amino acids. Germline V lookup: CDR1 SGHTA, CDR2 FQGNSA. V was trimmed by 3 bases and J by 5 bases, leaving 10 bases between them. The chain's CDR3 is CASSLRHPYGYTF. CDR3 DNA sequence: TGTGCCAGCAGCTTGAGACACCCTTATGGCTACACCTTC.

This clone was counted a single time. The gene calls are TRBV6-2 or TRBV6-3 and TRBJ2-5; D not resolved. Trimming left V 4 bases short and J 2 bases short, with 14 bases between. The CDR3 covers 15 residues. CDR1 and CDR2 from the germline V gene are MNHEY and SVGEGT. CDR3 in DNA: TGTGCCAGCAGTTTTTCGTTCCAGACACAAGAGACCCAGTACTTC. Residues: CASSFSFQTQETQYF.

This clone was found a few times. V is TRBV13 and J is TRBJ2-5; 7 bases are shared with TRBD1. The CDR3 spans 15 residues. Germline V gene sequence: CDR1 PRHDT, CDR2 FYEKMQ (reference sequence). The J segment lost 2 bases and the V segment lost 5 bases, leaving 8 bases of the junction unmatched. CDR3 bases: TGTGCCAGCAGCAACCCCCCGACAGGGCAAGAGACCCAGTACTTC. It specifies CASSNPPTGQETQYF.

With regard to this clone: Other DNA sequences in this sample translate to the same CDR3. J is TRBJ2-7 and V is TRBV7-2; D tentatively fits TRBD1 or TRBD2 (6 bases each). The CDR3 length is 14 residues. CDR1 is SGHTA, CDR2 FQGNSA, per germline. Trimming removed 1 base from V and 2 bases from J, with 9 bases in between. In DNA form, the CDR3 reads TGTGCCAGCAGCTTAGATGGGGGGCCCTACGAGCAGTACTTC. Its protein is CASSLDGGPYEQYF.

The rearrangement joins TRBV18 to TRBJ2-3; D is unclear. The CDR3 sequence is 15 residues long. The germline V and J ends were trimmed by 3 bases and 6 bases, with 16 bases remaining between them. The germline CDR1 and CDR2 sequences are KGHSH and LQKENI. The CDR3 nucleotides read TGTGCCAGCTCACCGAAGGGCTCAGACTGGGATACGCAGTATTTT. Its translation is CASSPKGSDWDTQYF.

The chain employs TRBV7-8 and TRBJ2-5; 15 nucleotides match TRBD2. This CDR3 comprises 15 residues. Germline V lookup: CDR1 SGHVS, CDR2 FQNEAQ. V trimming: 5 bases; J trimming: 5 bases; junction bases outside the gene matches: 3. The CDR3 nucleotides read TGTGCCAGCAGCCAGGGACTAGCGGGAGGTGAGACCCAGTACTTC. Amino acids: CASSQGLAGGETQYF.

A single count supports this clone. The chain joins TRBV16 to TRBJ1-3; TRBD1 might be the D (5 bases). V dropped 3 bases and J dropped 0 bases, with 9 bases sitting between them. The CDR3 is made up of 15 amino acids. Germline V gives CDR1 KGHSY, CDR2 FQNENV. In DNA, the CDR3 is TGTGCCAGCAGCCAGGGACTGGGCTCTGGAAACACCATATATTTT. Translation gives CASSQGLGSGNTIYF.

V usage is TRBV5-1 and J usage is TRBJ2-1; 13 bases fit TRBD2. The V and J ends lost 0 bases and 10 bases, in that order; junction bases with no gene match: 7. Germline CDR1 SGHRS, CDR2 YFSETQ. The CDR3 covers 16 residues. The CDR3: CASSLEARLAGGEQFF. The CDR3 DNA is TGCGCCAGCAGCTTGGAGGCTCGACTAGCGGGGGGAGAGCAGTTCTTC.

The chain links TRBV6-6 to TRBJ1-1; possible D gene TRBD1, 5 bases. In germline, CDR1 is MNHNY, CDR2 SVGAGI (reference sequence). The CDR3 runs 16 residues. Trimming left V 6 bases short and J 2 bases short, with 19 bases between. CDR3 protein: CASSPYSREINTEAFF. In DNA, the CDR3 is TGTGCCAGCAGCCCGTATAGCAGGGAAATCAACACTGAAGCTTTCTTT.

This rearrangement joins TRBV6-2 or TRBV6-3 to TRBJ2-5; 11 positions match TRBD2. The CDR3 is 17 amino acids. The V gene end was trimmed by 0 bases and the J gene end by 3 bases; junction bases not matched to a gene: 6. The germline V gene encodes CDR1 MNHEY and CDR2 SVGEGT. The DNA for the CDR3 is TGTGCCAGCAGTTACTCCTCCCCGGGACTAGCGGAAGAGACCCAGTACTTC. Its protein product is CASSYSSPGLAEETQYF.

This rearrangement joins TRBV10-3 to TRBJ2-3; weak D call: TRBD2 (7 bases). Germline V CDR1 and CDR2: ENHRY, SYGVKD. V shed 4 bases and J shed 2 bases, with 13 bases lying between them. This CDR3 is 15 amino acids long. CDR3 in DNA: TGTGCCATCAGTGTACGGGCGGGGGCCACAGATACGCAGTATTTT. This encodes CAISVRAGATDTQYF.

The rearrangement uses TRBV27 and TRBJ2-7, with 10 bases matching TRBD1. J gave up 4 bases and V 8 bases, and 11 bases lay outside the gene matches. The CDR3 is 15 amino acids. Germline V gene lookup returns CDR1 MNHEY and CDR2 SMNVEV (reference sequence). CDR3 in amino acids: CASSYRTDRGYEQYF. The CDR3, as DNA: TGTGCCAGCTCCTATCGAACGGACAGGGGGTACGAGCAGTACTTC.

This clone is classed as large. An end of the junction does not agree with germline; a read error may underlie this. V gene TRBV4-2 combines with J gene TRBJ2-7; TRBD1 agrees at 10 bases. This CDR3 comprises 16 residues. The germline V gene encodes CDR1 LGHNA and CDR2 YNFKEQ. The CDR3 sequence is CASSKDGTGEGNEQYF. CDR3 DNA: TGTGCCAGCAGCAAAGATGGGACAGGGGAGGGAAACGAGCAGTACTTC.

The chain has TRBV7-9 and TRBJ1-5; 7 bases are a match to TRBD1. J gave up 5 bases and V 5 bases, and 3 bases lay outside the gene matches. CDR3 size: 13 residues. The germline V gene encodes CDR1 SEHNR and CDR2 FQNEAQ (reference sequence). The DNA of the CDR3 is TGTGCCAGCAGCCGCGGACAGGATCAGCCCCAGCATTTT. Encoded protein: CASSRGQDQPQHF.

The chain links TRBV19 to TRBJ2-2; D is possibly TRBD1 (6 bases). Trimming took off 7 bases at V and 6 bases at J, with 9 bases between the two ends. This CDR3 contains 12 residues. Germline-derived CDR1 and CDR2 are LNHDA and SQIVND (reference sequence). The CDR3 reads CASKKGAGELFF. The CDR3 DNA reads TGTGCCAGTAAAAAGGGGGCCGGGGAGCTGTTTTTT.

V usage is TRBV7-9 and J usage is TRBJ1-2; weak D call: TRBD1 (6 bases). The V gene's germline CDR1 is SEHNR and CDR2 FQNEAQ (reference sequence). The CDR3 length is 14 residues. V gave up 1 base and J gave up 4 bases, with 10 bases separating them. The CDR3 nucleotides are TGTGCCAGCAGCTTAGATGGCAGGGGCTATGGCTACACCTTC. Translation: CASSLDGRGYGYTF.

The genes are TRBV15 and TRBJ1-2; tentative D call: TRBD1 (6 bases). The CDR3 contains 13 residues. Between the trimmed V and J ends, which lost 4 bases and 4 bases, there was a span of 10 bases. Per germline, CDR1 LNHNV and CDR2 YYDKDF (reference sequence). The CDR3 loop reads CATSKQGGYGYTF. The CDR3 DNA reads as TGTGCCACCAGCAAACAGGGCGGCTATGGCTACACCTTC.

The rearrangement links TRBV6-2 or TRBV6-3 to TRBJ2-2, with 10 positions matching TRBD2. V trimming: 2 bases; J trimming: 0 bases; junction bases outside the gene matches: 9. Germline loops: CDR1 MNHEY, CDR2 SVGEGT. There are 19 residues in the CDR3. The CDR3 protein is CASSYVVSGGVPNTGELFF. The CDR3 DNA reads TGTGCCAGCAGTTACGTCGTCAGCGGGGGGGTCCCGAACACCGGGGAGCTGTTTTTT.

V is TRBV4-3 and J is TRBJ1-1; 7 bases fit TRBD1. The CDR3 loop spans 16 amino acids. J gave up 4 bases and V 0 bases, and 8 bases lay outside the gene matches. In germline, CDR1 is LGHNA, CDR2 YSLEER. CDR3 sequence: CASSQDPGGLSTEAFF. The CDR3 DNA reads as TGCGCCAGCAGCCAAGATCCAGGGGGGTTGAGCACTGAAGCTTTCTTT.